A selection of T cell receptor beta chains follows, all from one sample in a study of shared clonotypes between healthy human individuals. Profiled with immunoSEQ multiplex PCR; TCRdb holds only in-frame clones, not every one. The profile covers about 490,000 clones, with 75% to 85% appearing a single time and 10% to 15% taken by the ten largest. The sequenced sample consisted of PBMCs. The source of these receptors is a woman aged 40 to 49 in good health. Some clones in this sample may be carry-over from other donors' samples. The CDR3 runs from the conserved cysteine through the conserved F or W. Fields, in order: D gene, V gene, J gene, clone size, CDR3 DNA, CDR3 protein. A D gene is named only where the DNA matches it firmly. Not all rows give a size; the values are once, few, many and, for expanded clones, a class.

>.|TRBV21-1|TRBJ2-3|once
TGTACCAGCAGCACCTGGGAAGCGGGGGGCACAGATACGCAGTATTTT
CTSSTWEAGGTDTQYF
>.|TRBV28|TRBJ2-7|.
TGTGCCAGCAGTTTCCACGGTACCTACGAGCAGTACTTC
CASSFHGTYEQYF
>.|TRBV2|TRBJ1-1|.
TGTGCCAGCAGTATTACCCCGGAGGGTACTGAAGCTTTCTTT
CASSITPEGTEAFF
>TRBD2|TRBV29-1|TRBJ2-1|.
TGCAGCGTTGAGCTAGGACTAGCGGGAGGGGATGAGCAGTTCTTC
CSVELGLAGGDEQFF
>.|TRBV7-8|TRBJ2-4|few
TGTGCCAGCAGCTTAGGGAGGGACATTCAGTACTTC
CASSLGRDIQYF
>.|TRBV28|TRBJ2-4|.
TGTGCCAGCAACGGGCCCCGGGGCCCACTGGCCAAAAACATTCAGTACTTC
CASNGPRGPLAKNIQYF
>.|TRBV5-1|TRBJ2-1|.
TGCGCCAGCAGCTTGGCCGGGGCCATGACGAATGAGCAGTTCTTC
CASSLAGAMTNEQFF
>.|TRBV7-3|TRBJ1-1|.
TGTGCCAGCAGCTTTGGGGGGTATACTGAAGCTTTCTTT
CASSFGGYTEAFF
>.|TRBV5-5|TRBJ2-7|.
TGTGCCAGCAGCTTGGGTCTGAGAGGCTCCTACGAGCAGTACTTC
CASSLGLRGSYEQYF
>.|TRBV27|TRBJ1-4|.
TGTGCCAGCAGTGTGAATCCACTCCCGAATGAAAAACTGTTTTTT
CASSVNPLPNEKLFF
>TRBD1|TRBV7-2|TRBJ2-7|.
TGTGCCAGCAGCTTAGTTTTCGGGCAGGGGGTATACGAGCAGTACTTC
CASSLVFGQGVYEQYF
>TRBD2|TRBV5-1|TRBJ2-3|.
TGCGCCAGCAGCTGGCTAGCGGGAGGGGAAATTAGCACAGATACGCAGTATTTT
CASSWLAGGEISTDTQYF
>.|TRBV18|TRBJ2-7|.
TGTGCCAGCTCACCGGAGCTTGGCCAGGTGTTATCCTACGAGCAGTACTTC
CASSPELGQVLSYEQYF
>TRBD2|TRBV5-1|TRBJ2-1|.
TGCGCCAGCAGCTTGGAGGGACTAGCGGGAGAGACGTTCTTC
CASSLEGLAGETFF
>TRBD1|TRBV30|TRBJ2-1|.
TGTGCCTGGAGTGTAGGGGGACAGGGCGCTGAGCAGTTCTTC
CAWSVGGQGAEQFF
>.|TRBV5-6|TRBJ1-5|.
TGTGCCAGCAGCCGACGGGCGGGTCAGCCCCAGCATTTT
CASSRRAGQPQHF
>.|TRBV5-8|TRBJ2-6|few
TGTGCCAGCACTTTCCGGTTAGACTCTGGGGCCAACGTCCTGACTTTC
CASTFRLDSGANVLTF
>.|TRBV28|TRBJ1-2|.
TGTGCCAGCAGTGCGGGAACCGGCTACACCTTC
CASSAGTGYTF
>.|TRBV5-1|TRBJ2-7|few
TGCGCCAGCAGCTTGGGAGACGTATCCGGCGAGCAGTACTTC
CASSLGDVSGEQYF
>.|TRBV30|TRBJ2-5|once
TGTGCCTGGAGTGGAGGGGAGACCCAGTACTTC
CAWSGGETQYF
>.|TRBV5-4|TRBJ2-7|.
TGTGCCAGCAGCCCAGGGACTTCCTCCTACGAGCAGTACTTC
CASSPGTSSYEQYF
>TRBD2|TRBV27|TRBJ2-7|.
TGTGCCAGCTCGCCCCCTCGACTAGCGGGAGGGGGAAGCTCCTACGAGCAGTACTTC
CASSPPRLAGGGSSYEQYF
>TRBD2|TRBV5-1|TRBJ2-2|.
TGCGCCAGCCAGCCCTGGACTAGCTGGGGCGGGGAGCTGTTTTTT
CASQPWTSWGGELFF
>TRBD2|TRBV2|TRBJ2-7|.
TGTGCCAGCAACCAACTAGCGGTGAGCTCCTACGAGCAGTACTTC
CASNQLAVSSYEQYF
>TRBD1|TRBV7-2|TRBJ2-1|.
TGTGCCAGCAGCGTCGGCCCGGGACAGGCTTACAATGAGCAGTTCTTC
CASSVGPGQAYNEQFF
>TRBD1|TRBV11-3|TRBJ2-7|.
TGTGCCAGCAGCCCGCGGACAGGGAGCTCCTACGAGCAGTACTTC
CASSPRTGSSYEQYF
>.|TRBV6-1|TRBJ1-1|.
TGTGCCAGCAGTGAACGGACGGAGAACACTGAAGCTTTCTTT
CASSERTENTEAFF
>.|TRBV5-1|TRBJ2-5|.
TGCGCCAGCAGCAAGGATGGCGAGACCCAGTACTTC
CASSKDGETQYF
>TRBD2|TRBV5-4|TRBJ2-3|.
TGTGCCAGCAGCTTTAGCGGGGTTACAGATACGCAGTATTTT
CASSFSGVTDTQYF